These T cell receptor beta chains were read from a single sample in a study of cytomegalovirus exposure and HLA in healthy donors. The protocol was immunoSEQ multiplex PCR, while the TCRdb copy is restricted to in-frame clones and leaves out a portion. The data contain approximately 140,000 clones, more than 70% of them singletons. The material sequenced was PBMCs. Receptor source: an older woman in good health and CMV-seronegative. The conserved cysteine and the conserved F or W are not part of the CDR3 here.

J gene,V gene,CDR3 protein
TRBJ1-3,TRBV9,ASSVQGQGENTIY
TRBJ2-7,TRBV9,ASSVEDWGTSEQY
TRBJ2-1,TRBV2,ASSEGNPAGGLNEQF
TRBJ2-2,TRBV4-1,ASSPNHRGLGSTGELF
TRBJ2-5,TRBV6-5,ASSYSSGIGQETQY
-,TRBV6-5,ASSTGLADYEQY
TRBJ2-2,TRBV19,ASSAGLGNTGELF
TRBJ2-7,TRBV18,ASSPDYGRETYEQY
TRBJ2-5,TRBV28,ASQGVIGGAGWETQY
TRBJ2-1,TRBV2,ASSARTGSSYNEQF